This entry lists 4 T cell receptor beta chains sequenced from one sample in a study of T-cell reconstitution after alpha-beta-depleted transplantation in children. Preparation of the TCRbeta library involved a method that used unique molecular identifiers. TCRdb redid the calling of the PCR reads with MiXCR, one entry per CDR3 protein. The sample lists 600,000 or so distinct CDR3 sequences, 20% to 25% occurring once. This specimen consisted of PBMCs, mostly from graft donor cells, obtained 360 days after TCRalphabeta/CD19-depleted stem cell transplant. These receptors originate from a boy in the first two years of life who had a stem cell transplant for acute myeloid leukemia, so the T cells may come from the graft donor.

J is TRBJ2-1 and V is TRBV5-1; possibly TRBD1 for D (6 bases). Germline loops: CDR1 SGHRS, CDR2 YFSETQ. V lost 1 base and J lost 7, with 24 bases in between. CDR3 size: 18 residues. DNA of the CDR3: TGCGCCAGCAGCTTGTGGGGGCTCCATAACGGTGGAGAGAATGAGCAGTTCTTC. Protein product: CASSLWGLHNGGENEQFF. The full variable domain, with the rest looked up from reference TRBV5-1 and TRBJ2-1, is KAGVTQTPRYLIKTRGQQVTLSCSPISGHRSVSWYQQTPGQGLQFLFEYFSETQRNKGNFPGRFSGRQFSNSRSEMNVSTLELGDSALYLCASSLWGLHNGGENEQFFGPGTRLTVL.

This clonotype appeared many times. The chain uses TRBV29-1 and TRBJ2-1, with a tentative D call TRBD2 (6 bases). Trimming left V 5 bases short and J 10 bases short, with 15 bases between. The CDR3 consists of 12 residues. Looked up from germline, CDR1 is SQVTM and CDR2 is ANQGSEA. The CDR3 DNA is TGCAGCGTTCTCATGGGGCGGGGAGAGCAGTTCTTC. Its protein is CSVLMGRGEQFF.

In this sample, this clonotype turned up a few times. The chain has TRBV10-2 and TRBJ2-5; possibly TRBD2 for D (5 bases). The CDR3 has 16 residues. V shed 2 bases and J shed 2 bases, with 15 bases lying between them. Germline V CDR1 and CDR2: WSHSY, SAAADI. CDR3 sequence (DNA): TGCGCCAGCAGTGAGACCGACTACGAGAGACAAGAGACCCAGTACTTC. Translating it yields CASSETDYERQETQYF.

The rearrangement links TRBV12-3 or TRBV12-4 to TRBJ1-1; 10 bases line up with TRBD1. V was pared by 6 bases and J by 10 bases, with 5 bases of the junction left unmatched. CDR3 size: 12 residues. CDR3 sequence (DNA): TGTGCCAGCAGCCTACGGGACAGGGGAGCTTTCTTT. It yields the protein CASSLRDRGAFF.